This T cell receptor beta chain was recorded in a study of shared clonotypes between healthy human individuals. At deep level, the assay was performed. The authors loaded roughly 200 ng DNA, about 30,000 T cell genomes, into sorted-subset replicate PCRs. Generated by immunoSEQ multiplex PCR, the TCRdb table keeps only in-frame clones and is missing some. Here the sample spans 1,500,000 or so clones, around 97% being singletons. Naive CD45RA+ and memory CD45RA-negative subsets were split from CD4+ cells. Note on this clone: The antigen is not known.

The germline V gene has CDR1 MNHEY and CDR2 SMNVEV (reference sequence). Trimming left V 3 bases short and J 4 bases short, with 13 bases between. The length of the CDR3 is 14 residues. General study findings and limits: The study generally estimated greater richness for naive than memory subsets.

Sequencing was carried out using naive CD4+ T cells sorted from blood. Stated subset: CD45RA+ positively selected. The clonotype originates from a man younger than 45 in good health. The gene calls are TRBV27 and TRBJ2-7; no clear D. The chain's CDR3 is CASSFGQPRYEQYF. The CDR3 DNA follows: TGTGCCAGCAGTTTTGGGCAGCCCCGATACGAGCAGTACTTC.